This TCR beta chain derives from a study of blood T cell repertoires in COVID-19. The repertoire was sequenced with immunoSEQ multiplex PCR; TCRdb's copy has only in-frame clones and lacks some. The table has tens of thousands of clones, around 88% seen once; the top ten hold about 4.5%. This clone was seen more than once but under ten times. Germline trimming cut 4 bases from V and 4 bases from J; bases unmatched to any gene: 4. This CDR3 spans 15 amino acids. Germline CDR1 SGHVS, CDR2 FQNEAQ. This TCR was sampled from a man in his sixties with acute or convalescent COVID-19. This sequence joins TRBV7-8 and TRBJ1-6; 7 nucleotides line up with TRBD1. Sequenced sample: peripheral blood. CDR3 amino acids: CASSSGQNYNSPLHF. CDR3 coding DNA: TGTGCCAGCAGCTCGGGACAGAATTATAATTCACCCCTCCACTTT. The full variable domain, rest sourced from reference TRBV7-8 and TRBJ1-6, is GAGVSQSPRYKVAKRGQDVALRCDPISGHVSLFWYQQALGQGPEFLTYFQNEAQLDKSGLPSDRFFAERPEGSVSTLKIQRTQQEDSAVYLCASSSGQNYNSPLHFGNGTRLTVT.